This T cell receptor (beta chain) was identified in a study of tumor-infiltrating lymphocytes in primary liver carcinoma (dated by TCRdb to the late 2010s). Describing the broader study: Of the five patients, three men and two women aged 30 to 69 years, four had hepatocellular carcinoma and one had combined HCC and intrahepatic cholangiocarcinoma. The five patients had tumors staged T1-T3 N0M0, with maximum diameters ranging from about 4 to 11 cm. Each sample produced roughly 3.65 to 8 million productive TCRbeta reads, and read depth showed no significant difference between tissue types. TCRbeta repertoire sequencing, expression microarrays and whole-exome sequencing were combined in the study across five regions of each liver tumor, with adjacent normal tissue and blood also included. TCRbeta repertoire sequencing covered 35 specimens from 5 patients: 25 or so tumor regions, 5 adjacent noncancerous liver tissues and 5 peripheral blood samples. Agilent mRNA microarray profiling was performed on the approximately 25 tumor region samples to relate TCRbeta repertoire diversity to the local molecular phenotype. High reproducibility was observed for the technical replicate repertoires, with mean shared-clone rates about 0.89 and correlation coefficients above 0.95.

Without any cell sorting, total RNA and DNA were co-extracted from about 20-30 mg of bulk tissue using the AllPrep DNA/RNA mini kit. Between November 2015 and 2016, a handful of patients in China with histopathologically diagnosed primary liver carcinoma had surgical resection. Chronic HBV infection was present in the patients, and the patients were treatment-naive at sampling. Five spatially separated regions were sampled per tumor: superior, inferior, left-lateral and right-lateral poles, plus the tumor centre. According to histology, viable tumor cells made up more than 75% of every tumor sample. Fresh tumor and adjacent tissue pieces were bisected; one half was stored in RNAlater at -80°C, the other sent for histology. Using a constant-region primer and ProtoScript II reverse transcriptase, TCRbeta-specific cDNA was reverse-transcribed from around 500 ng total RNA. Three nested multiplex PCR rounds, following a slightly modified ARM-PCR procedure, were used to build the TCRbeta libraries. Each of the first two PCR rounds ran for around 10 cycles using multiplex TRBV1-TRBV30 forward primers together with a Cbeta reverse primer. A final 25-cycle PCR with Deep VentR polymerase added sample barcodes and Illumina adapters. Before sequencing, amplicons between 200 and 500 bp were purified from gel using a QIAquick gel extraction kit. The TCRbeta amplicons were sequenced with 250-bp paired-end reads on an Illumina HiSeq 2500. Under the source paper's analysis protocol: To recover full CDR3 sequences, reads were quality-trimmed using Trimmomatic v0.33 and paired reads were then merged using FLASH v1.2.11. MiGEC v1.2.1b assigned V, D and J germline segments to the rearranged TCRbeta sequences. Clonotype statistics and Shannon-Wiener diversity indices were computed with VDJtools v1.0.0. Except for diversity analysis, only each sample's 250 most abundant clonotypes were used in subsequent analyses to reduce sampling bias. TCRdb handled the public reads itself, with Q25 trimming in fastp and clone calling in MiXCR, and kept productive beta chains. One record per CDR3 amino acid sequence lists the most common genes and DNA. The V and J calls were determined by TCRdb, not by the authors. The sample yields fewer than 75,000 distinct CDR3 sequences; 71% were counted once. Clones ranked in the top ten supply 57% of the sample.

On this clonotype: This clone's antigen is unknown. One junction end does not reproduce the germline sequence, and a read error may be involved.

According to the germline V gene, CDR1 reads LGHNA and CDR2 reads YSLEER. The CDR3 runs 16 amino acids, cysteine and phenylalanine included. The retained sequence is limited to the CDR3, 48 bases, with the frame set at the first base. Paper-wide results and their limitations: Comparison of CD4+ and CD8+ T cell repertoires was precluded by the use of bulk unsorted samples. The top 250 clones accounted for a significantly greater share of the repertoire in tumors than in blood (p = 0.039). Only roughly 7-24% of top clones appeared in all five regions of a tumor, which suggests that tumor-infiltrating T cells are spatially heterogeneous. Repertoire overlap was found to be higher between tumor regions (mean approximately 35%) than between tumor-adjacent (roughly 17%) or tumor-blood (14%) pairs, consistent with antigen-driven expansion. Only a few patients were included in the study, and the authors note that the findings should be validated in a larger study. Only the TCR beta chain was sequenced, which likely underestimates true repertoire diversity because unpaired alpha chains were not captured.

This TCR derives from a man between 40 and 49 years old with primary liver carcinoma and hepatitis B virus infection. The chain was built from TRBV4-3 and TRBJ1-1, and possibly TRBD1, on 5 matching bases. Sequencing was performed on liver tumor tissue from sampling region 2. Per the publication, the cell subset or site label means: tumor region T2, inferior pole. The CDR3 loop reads CASSQAPGRMKTDAFF. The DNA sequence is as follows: TGCGCCAGCAGCCAGGCACCGGGACGGATGAAGACTGATGCTTTCTTT.